The present T cell receptor (beta chain) was sequenced within a study of Graves' ophthalmopathy and Graves' hyperthyroidism. Overall study: Peripheral blood was collected at initial diagnosis, before any treatment. Regarding the study as a whole: The authors also found most expanded thyroid clonotypes above 0.001 frequency in blood.

This CDR3 is built from 16 residues. In germline, CDR1 is WNHNN, CDR2 SYGVQD (reference sequence). V was pared by 8 bases and J by 7 bases, with 23 bases between. In the case of this clonotype: The antigen is undetermined.

Clinical symptoms, serum thyroxine, TRAb, thyroid ultrasound and orbital computed tomography formed the basis of diagnosis. The authors amplified TCR beta CDR3 regions from RNA transcripts. A first-round RT-PCR used HTBI primers, followed by a second-round multiplex PCR. TCRdb redid the calling of the multiplex PCR reads with MiXCR, one entry per CDR3 protein. The repertoire includes about 40,000 distinct CDR3 sequences, approximately 52% of them detected once, and less than 20% sits in the top ten. The TCR comes from an adult man with Graves' ophthalmopathy. This rearrangement joins TRBV10-1 to TRBJ1-4; D gene uncertain. The sequenced material came from peripheral blood. CDR3 sequence: CASHYSTSGVGEKLFF. CDR3 coding DNA: TGCGCCAGCCATTACAGTACCTCTGGGGTTGGTGAAAAACTGTTTTTT.